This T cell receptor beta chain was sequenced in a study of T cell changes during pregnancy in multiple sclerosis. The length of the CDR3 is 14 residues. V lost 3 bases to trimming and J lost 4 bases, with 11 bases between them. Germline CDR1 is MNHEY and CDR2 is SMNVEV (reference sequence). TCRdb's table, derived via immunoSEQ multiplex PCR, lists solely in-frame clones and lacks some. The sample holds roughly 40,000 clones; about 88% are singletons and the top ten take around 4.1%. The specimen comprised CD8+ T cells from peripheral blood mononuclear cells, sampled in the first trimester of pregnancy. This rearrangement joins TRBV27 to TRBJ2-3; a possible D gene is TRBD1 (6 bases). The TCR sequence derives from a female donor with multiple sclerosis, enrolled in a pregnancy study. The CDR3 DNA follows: TGTGCCAGCAGTTTTTACAGGGTCCCAGATACGCAGTATTTT. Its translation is CASSFYRVPDTQYF.